This record covers a single TCR beta chain. In the original processing: Scientists estimated how many nucleated cells there were by amplifying reference gene primers. Method: immunoSEQ multiplex PCR; TCRdb's copy keeps in-frame clones and lacks some. V and J calls and clone size are copied from that table; D and trimming were computed from the DNA. The sample lists around 250,000 clones, roughly 86% occurring once. CDR1 and CDR2 (germline): LGHNA, YSLEER. Trimming cost V 0 bases and J 0 bases, with 14 bases left between them. The CDR3 spans 17 residues. This entry belongs to a study of blood T cell repertoires in COVID-19. Study-wide context: Both acute and convalescent COVID-19 samples were obtained from the United States, Italy and Spain. PBMCs, B-cell-depleted T cells, or T cells were the source of the cDNA or gDNA that made up the material.

This clonotype was obtained from an older man with acute or convalescent COVID-19. Sequences were obtained from peripheral blood. J is TRBJ1-2 and V is TRBV4-3; a possible D gene is TRBD1 (5 bases). Written as DNA, the CDR3 is TGCGCCAGCAGCCAAGAATCAGGGATCCTGCCTAACTATGGCTACACCTTC. Its protein is CASSQESGILPNYGYTF.